Listed here are 25 T cell receptor beta chains from one sample, sequenced in a study of T cells after yellow fever vaccination. TCRdb re-called the 5' RACE reads with MiXCR, one entry per CDR3 protein. The data show 600,000 to 750,000 distinct CDR3 sequences, with roughly an eighth seen just once and about 16% held by the top ten. Sequencing used PBMCs, obtained on the day of the yellow fever booster vaccination. The receptors were sampled from a man aged 25-45 years who received the YFV17D yellow fever vaccine.

This clonotype was seen a few times. The chain combines TRBV9 with TRBJ2-5, with 9 bases identical to TRBD2. The CDR3 totals 15 residues. The junction had 3 bases not matched to a gene; V was cut back by 0 bases and J by 3 bases. Germline V CDR1 and CDR2: SGDLS, YYNGEE. CDR3: CASSVVAGVEETQYF. CDR3 nucleotide sequence: TGTGCCAGCAGCGTAGTAGCGGGAGTAGAAGAGACCCAGTACTTC. The full variable domain, with the rest looked up from reference TRBV9 and TRBJ2-5, is DSGVTQTPKHLITATGQRVTLRCSPRSGDLSVYWYQQSLDQGLQFLIQYYNGEERAKGNILERFSAQQFPDLHSELNLSSLELGDSALYFCASSVVAGVEETQYFGPGTRLLVL.

This clonotype was seen just once. The genes are TRBV11-2 and TRBJ2-3, with D hard to call. The CDR3 is made up of 14 amino acids. V lost 4 bases, J lost 1 base, and 9 bases lay in between. Germline assignment: CDR1 SGHAT and CDR2 FQNNGV. The chain's CDR3 is CASSYTDGTDTQYF. The CDR3, as DNA: TGTGCCAGCAGCTACACCGACGGCACAGATACGCAGTATTTT.

There are a few counts of this clonotype. V and J are TRBV29-1 and TRBJ2-2; 8 bases are shared with TRBD2. V was pared by 7 bases and J by 4 bases, with 11 bases of the junction left unmatched. Germline lookup yields CDR1 SQVTM and CDR2 ANQGSEA. The CDR3 loop spans 15 amino acids. The CDR3 DNA is TGCAGCGCCTGTGAGAGCGGGAGCAGCACCGGGGAGCTGTTTTTT. Its translation is CSACESGSSTGELFF.

This clonotype was seen a few times. This chain connects TRBV30 to TRBJ2-7, with D perhaps matching TRBD2 (5 bases). The germline V gene encodes CDR1 GTSNPN and CDR2 SVGIG (reference sequence). The CDR3 consists of 12 residues. V gave up 3 bases and J gave up 6 bases, with 12 bases separating them. The CDR3 loop reads CAWSYSGVEQYF. The CDR3 nucleotides are TGTGCCTGGAGCTATTCCGGGGTCGAGCAGTACTTC.

The table lists this clonotype with a few counts. The V call is TRBV7-3, the J call TRBJ2-7, with 8 bases fitting TRBD2. The CDR3 contains 14 residues. Trimming took 5 bases from V and 2 from J; bases not matched to a gene: 5. Germline CDR1 reads SGHTA; CDR2 reads FQGTGA. The CDR3 reads CASSPRGGAYEQYF. The CDR3 coding sequence is TGTGCCAGCAGCCCACGGGGGGGGGCCTACGAGCAGTACTTC.

This clonotype was seen a few times. The V call is TRBV20-1, the J call TRBJ2-7, with 9 nucleotides matching TRBD2. CDR3 length equals 13 residues. Germline CDR1 is DFQATT and CDR2 is SNEGSKA (reference sequence). V was clipped by 3 bases and J by 6 bases; unmatched bases: 6. In DNA form, the CDR3 reads TGCAGTGCTAGTGCGGGAGGGCCTCTCGAGCAGTACTTC. It specifies CSASAGGPLEQYF.

This clonotype has just a few counts. The V and J genes are TRBV5-6 and TRBJ1-1; D is possibly TRBD1 (5 bases). Trimming cost V 0 bases and J 1 base, with 10 bases left between them. CDR1 and CDR2 (germline): SGHDT, YYEEEE. The CDR3 sequence is 15 residues long. For the CDR3, the DNA is TGTGCCAGCAGCTTGGATCCCAGGGCGAACACTGAAGCTTTCTTT. This codes for CASSLDPRANTEAFF. The whole variable domain, remainder taken from reference TRBV5-6 and TRBJ1-1, is DAGVTQSPTHLIKTRGQQVTLRCSPKSGHDTVSWYQQALGQGPQFIFQYYEEEERQRGNFPDRFSGHQFPNYSSELNVNALLLGDSALYLCASSLDPRANTEAFFGQGTRLTVV.

V is TRBV28 and J is TRBJ1-3; D not resolved. CDR3 length: 15 residues. Looked up from germline, CDR1 is MDHEN and CDR2 is SYDVKM. Trimming removed 3 bases from V and 0 bases from J, with 9 bases in between. In DNA, the CDR3 is TGTGCCAGCAGTTTTCGTCCTAGCTCTGGAAACACCATATATTTT. This gives the protein CASSFRPSSGNTIYF.

This CDR3 is CASSSHGGGANEQYF. The CDR3 nucleotides read TGTGCCAGCAGTTCCCACGGCGGGGGGGCCAACGAGCAGTACTTC. The gene calls are TRBV12-3 or TRBV12-4 and TRBJ2-7; 9 bases map to TRBD2. This CDR3 comprises 15 residues. The J segment lost 5 bases and the V segment lost 4 bases, leaving 9 bases of the junction unmatched.

The chain joins TRBV28 to TRBJ2-1; 8 bases fit TRBD2. Germline values: CDR1 MDHEN, CDR2 SYDVKM. The CDR3 loop spans 14 amino acids. The J segment lost 12 bases and the V segment lost 5 bases, leaving 12 bases of the junction unmatched. The CDR3 region has the DNA TGTGCCAGCAGTGACCAGCGGACTAGCCGTGGGCAGTTCTTC. It translates to CASSDQRTSRGQFF.

This clonotype has more than one count but fewer than ten. The rearrangement links TRBV7-2 to TRBJ2-5, with D unresolved. CDR1 and CDR2 from the germline V gene are SGHTA and FQGNSA. V was pared by 4 bases and J by 5 bases, with 11 bases between. The CDR3 totals 13 residues. The DNA of the CDR3 is TGTGCCAGCAGCTCAACAAGGGTCGAGACCCAGTACTTC. It is translated as CASSSTRVETQYF. The entire variable domain, with the rest obtained from reference TRBV7-2 and TRBJ2-5, is as follows: GAGVSQSPSNKVTEKGKDVELRCDPISGHTALYWYRQSLGQGLEFLIYFQGNSAPDKSGLPSDRFSAERTGGSVSTLTIQRTQQEDSAVYLCASSSTRVETQYFGPGTRLLVL.

The V gene is TRBV6-5, the J gene TRBJ2-5, with D tentatively TRBD2 (6 bases). The CDR3 totals 15 residues. Germline-derived CDR1 and CDR2 are MNHEY and SVGAGI. Trimming stripped 0 bases from V and 3 bases from J, with 11 bases between. The CDR3 is CASSYSVAVKETQYF. In DNA, the CDR3 is TGTGCCAGCAGTTACTCAGTAGCGGTAAAAGAGACCCAGTACTTC.

V gene TRBV12-3 or TRBV12-4 combines with J gene TRBJ1-6; D perhaps matches TRBD1 (5 bases). The CDR3 has 17 residues. The ends were cut back, 6 bases at V and 9 bases at J, with 24 bases in the middle. CDR3 residues: CASSLGLTPGGSSPLHF. The CDR3 DNA sequence: TGTGCCAGCAGCCTGGGTCTCACACCGGGGGGGAGTTCACCCCTCCACTTT.

This clonotype showed up just a few times. V usage is TRBV29-1 and J usage is TRBJ1-1; D unresolved. Germline assignment: CDR1 SQVTM and CDR2 ANQGSEA. Trimming shortened V by 3 bases and J by 12 bases, and 17 bases separated the two germline ends. The CDR3 has 12 residues. The CDR3, as DNA: TGCAGCGTTGACTTGCAGGACGCGGTGACTTTCTTT. It is translated as CSVDLQDAVTFF.

This clonotype was counted a few times. The gene calls are TRBV12-3 or TRBV12-4 and TRBJ2-1; D is unresolved. V was trimmed by 3 bases and J by 8 bases, leaving 11 bases between them. This CDR3 is 13 amino acids long. The CDR3 DNA sequence: TGTGCCAGCAGTTTCATGGGTAAGGATGAGCAGTTCTTC. Its translation is CASSFMGKDEQFF.

This chain uses TRBV6-1 with TRBJ2-7, with 11 nucleotides matching TRBD1. CDR3 size: 16 residues. V lost 7 bases and J lost 4; bases outside the gene matches: 12. Looked up from germline, CDR1 is MNHNS and CDR2 is SASEGT. The CDR3 nucleotides are TGTGCCAGCAAAAGAACGGGGGACAGGGGGAATTACGAGCAGTACTTC. It yields the protein CASKRTGDRGNYEQYF.

This clonotype showed up just a few times. The V gene is TRBV4-3, the J gene TRBJ2-3; the match to TRBD2 covers 15 bases. Germline V gene lookup returns CDR1 LGHNA and CDR2 YSLEER. This CDR3 contains 18 residues. The trim removed 3 bases at V and 1 base at J, leaving 5 bases unmatched. In DNA, the CDR3 is TGCGCCAGCAGCCAGTGGACTAGCGGGAGGGCTGGCACAGATACGCAGTATTTT. It encodes CASSQWTSGRAGTDTQYF.

In its sample, this clonotype was seen a few times. The chain uses TRBV5-1 and TRBJ1-2, with D possibly matching TRBD1 (5 bases). Germline CDR1 reads SGHRS; CDR2 reads YFSETQ. The length of the CDR3 is 14 residues. The V end lost 7 bases, the J end lost 0 bases, and 13 bases lay between the germline ends. The CDR3 nucleotides are TGCGCCAGCCGAGGTGGGGGAACTAACTATGGCTACACCTTC. Translated: CASRGGGTNYGYTF.

This clonotype has more than one count but fewer than ten. The rearrangement uses TRBV7-2 and TRBJ2-5; 10 positions match TRBD2. V lost 0 bases to trimming and J lost 9 bases; unmatched junction nucleotides: 10. Germline V gene lookup returns CDR1 SGHTA and CDR2 FQGNSA. This CDR3 spans 16 amino acids. The CDR3 DNA is TGTGCCAGCAGCTTAGCCGGACTAGCGGACGGGGGGGCCCAGTACTTC. Its translation is CASSLAGLADGGAQYF.

This clonotype was detected a few times. The rearrangement joins TRBV7-6 to TRBJ2-3; 10 bases fit TRBD2. V was clipped by 2 bases and J by 1 base; unmatched bases: 6. The CDR3 length is 17 residues. Germline CDR1 and CDR2: SGHVS and FNYEAQ. The CDR3 is CASSLIGLAGGTDTQYF. In DNA, the CDR3 is TGTGCCAGCAGCTTAATCGGTCTAGCGGGGGGCACAGATACGCAGTATTTT.

The chain joins TRBV7-2 to TRBJ1-6, with TRBD1 identical over 7 bases. Per the germline V gene, CDR1 is SGHTA and CDR2 is FQGNSA. V gave up 5 bases and J gave up 4 bases; unmatched junction bases: 8. CDR3 size: 16 residues. In DNA, the CDR3 is TGTGCCAGCAGCCTGGAGGGGGCAGTTTATAATTCACCCCTCCACTTT. Translated, it gives CASSLEGAVYNSPLHF.

The V and J genes are TRBV4-3 and TRBJ2-3; 7 nucleotides align to TRBD2. With V trimmed by 3 bases and J by 1 base, 10 bases remained unmatched. Germline lookup yields CDR1 LGHNA and CDR2 YSLEER. The CDR3 consists of 17 residues. CDR3 in amino acids: CASSQAVEREGTDTQYF. The CDR3 bases are TGCGCCAGCAGCCAGGCCGTTGAGCGGGAAGGCACAGATACGCAGTATTTT.

The rearrangement uses TRBV14 and TRBJ2-7; D remains ambiguous. The CDR3 sequence is 12 residues long. Germline values: CDR1 SGHDN, CDR2 FVKESK. Trimming stripped 2 bases from V and 6 bases from J, with 8 bases between. This chain's CDR3 is CASSQQGIEQYF. CDR3 DNA: TGTGCCAGCAGCCAACAAGGGATCGAGCAGTACTTC.

This clonotype showed up many times. The junction does not match germline at one end; this may be a read error. The rearrangement uses TRBV12-3 or TRBV12-4 and TRBJ2-7; D may be TRBD1 or TRBD2 (5 bases each). The length of the CDR3 is 14 residues. The CDR3 nucleotides are TGTGCCAGCAGCTTAGCCGGGGCTAGGAACGAGCAGTACTTC. It translates to CASSLAGARNEQYF.

In its sample, this clonotype was seen many times. One end of the junction does not line up with germline, which may come from a read error. The chain joins TRBV30 to TRBJ2-4; D remains ambiguous. Germline V CDR1 and CDR2: GTSNPN, SVGIG (reference sequence). The CDR3 spans 12 residues. This chain's CDR3 is CAWSVAQNIQYF. The CDR3 bases are TGTGCCTGGAGTGTAGCCCAAAACATTCAGTACTTC.